These 32 T cell receptor beta chains came from one sample sequenced in a study of early stage breast cancer tumors. Repertoires were generated with immunoSEQ multiplex PCR, while TCRdb's copy carries only in-frame clones and drops some. The sample contains approximately 75,000 clones, around 80% of which appear only once. The sequenced material came from blood. These receptors came from a person aged 40 to 49 with breast cancer.

This clone has more than one count but fewer than ten. The rearrangement uses TRBV12-5 and TRBJ1-1, with no clear D. This CDR3 contains 13 residues. V lost 1 base and J lost 1, with 4 bases in between. Germline CDR1 reads LGHNT; CDR2 reads FRNRAP. As DNA, the CDR3 is TGTGCTAGTGGTTTGGGAGGGAACACTGAAGCTTTCTTT. This codes for CASGLGGNTEAFF. Filled out from reference TRBV12-5 and TRBJ1-1, the complete variable domain reads DARVTQTPRHKVTEMGQEVTMRCQPILGHNTVFWYRQTMMQGLELLAYFRNRAPLDDSGMPKDRFSAEMPDATLATLKIQPSEPRDSAVYFCASGLGGNTEAFFGQGTRLTVV.

The chain links TRBV11-1 to TRBJ1-4, with a weak D call TRBD1 (6 bases). Per the germline V gene, CDR1 is SGHAT and CDR2 is FQDESV (reference sequence). CDR3 length: 17 residues. V lost 1 base, J lost 4 bases, and 16 bases lay in between. CDR3 loop: CASSLGGSGQHNEKLFF. For the CDR3, the DNA is TGTGCCAGCAGCTTAGGAGGCTCCGGACAGCATAATGAAAAACTGTTTTTT.

CDR3 protein: CANTPGWAENTEAFF. The CDR3 nucleotides are TGTGCCAACACCCCTGGGTGGGCGGAAAACACTGAAGCTTTCTTT. The rearrangement links TRBV6-1 to TRBJ1-1; no definite D call. Germline CDR1 MNHNS, CDR2 SASEGT. The CDR3 length is 15 residues. Trimming removed 10 bases from V and 2 bases from J, with 20 bases in between.

The chain combines TRBV5-1 with TRBJ2-6; 9 bases line up with TRBD1. CDR1 and CDR2 from the germline V gene are SGHRS and YFSETQ. The CDR3 covers 13 residues. V trimming: 2 bases; J trimming: 13 bases; junction bases outside the gene matches: 4. CDR3 bases: TGCGCCAGCAGCTTACAGGGGGCAGAAGTCCTGACTTTC. Residues: CASSLQGAEVLTF.

The rearrangement joins TRBV4-1 to TRBJ2-1; D ambiguous. The V end was cut by 2 bases, the J end by 10 bases, with 6 bases between. CDR1 and CDR2 from the germline V gene are MGHRA and YSYEKL. This CDR3 is built from 11 residues. The CDR3 loop reads CASSQSVEQFF. Here the CDR3 DNA reads TGCGCCAGCAGCCAATCGGTAGAGCAGTTCTTC.

The V call is TRBV10-3, the J call TRBJ1-1; no definite D call. CDR1 is ENHRY and CDR2 is SYGVKD in the germline V gene. V shed 8 bases and J shed 1 base, with 11 bases lying between them. This CDR3 has 13 amino acids. CDR3 sequence reads: CAIQWAENTEAFF. CDR3 nucleotides: TGTGCCATCCAATGGGCGGAGAACACTGAAGCTTTCTTT.

This clone was found a few times. Here the CDR3 DNA reads TGTGCCAGCAGTTTAAATCCCGGGAGGGTAGCCAAAAACATTCAGTACTTC. Residues: CASSLNPGRVAKNIQYF. V gene TRBV28 combines with J gene TRBJ2-4; 8 bases are shared with TRBD2. The germline gives CDR1 MDHEN, CDR2 SYDVKM. The CDR3 totals 17 residues. With V trimmed by 2 bases and J by 0 bases, 6 bases remained unmatched.

The chain links TRBV30 to TRBJ2-1; TRBD2 agrees at 7 bases. Trimming removed 0 bases from V and 6 bases from J; junction bases left unmatched: 2. The CDR3 loop spans 13 amino acids. The germline gives CDR1 GTSNPN, CDR2 SVGIG (reference sequence). This chain's CDR3 is CAWSVGTINEQFF. CDR3 nucleotides: TGTGCCTGGAGTGTCGGGACTATCAATGAGCAGTTCTTC.

This sequence joins TRBV30 and TRBJ1-5; D is possibly TRBD1 (5 bases). The germline V and J ends were trimmed by 4 bases and 7 bases, with 14 bases remaining between them. CDR3 length: 13 amino acids. Germline V gives CDR1 GTSNPN, CDR2 SVGIG (reference sequence). The CDR3 DNA reads TGTGCCTGGACGGAAGGGGTCTCCCAGCCCCAGCATTTT. Protein sequence: CAWTEGVSQPQHF.

V usage is TRBV29-1 and J usage is TRBJ1-4, with 7 bases that match TRBD1. Germline V gene lookup returns CDR1 SQVTM and CDR2 ANQGSEA. V lost 7 bases, J lost 8 bases, and 10 bases stayed unmatched. The CDR3 length is 13 residues. CDR3 loop: CSGRQGMGEKLFF. The CDR3 DNA sequence: TGCAGCGGGCGACAGGGAATGGGGGAAAAACTGTTTTTT.

This clone appeared a few times. The chain carries TRBV28 and TRBJ2-7; D not resolved. Trimming left V 3 bases short and J 0 bases short, with 6 bases between. The CDR3 spans 13 residues. In germline, CDR1 is MDHEN, CDR2 SYDVKM. CDR3 DNA sequence: TGTGCCAGCAGTTTTGGCTACTCCTACGAGCAGTACTTC. Its translation is CASSFGYSYEQYF.

J is TRBJ2-7 and V is TRBV5-5; possible D gene TRBD1, 5 bases. The V end lost 4 bases, the J end lost 4 bases, and 21 bases lay between the germline ends. The germline gives CDR1 SGHKS, CDR2 YYEKEE (reference sequence). The CDR3 covers 16 residues. The CDR3 protein is CASSVEWGLEPYEQYF. The DNA for the CDR3 is TGTGCCAGCAGCGTTGAGTGGGGCCTCGAACCTTACGAGCAGTACTTC.

The rearrangement links TRBV30 to TRBJ2-5, with 8 nucleotides matching TRBD2. The V and J ends lost 4 bases and 5 bases, in that order; junction bases with no gene match: 9. This CDR3 spans 14 amino acids. CDR1 and CDR2 (germline): GTSNPN, SVGIG (reference sequence). Here the CDR3 reads CAWNPREGRETQYF. The CDR3 DNA reads as TGTGCCTGGAATCCCCGGGAGGGCCGCGAGACCCAGTACTTC. The full variable domain, its missing parts supplied by reference TRBV30 and TRBJ2-5, is SQTIHQWPATLVQPVGSPLSLECTVEGTSNPNLYWYRQAAGRGLQLLFYSVGIGQISSEVPQNLSASRPQDRQFILSSKKLLLSDSGFYLCAWNPREGRETQYFGPGTRLLVL.

The chain uses TRBV14 and TRBJ2-7; 9 bases agree with TRBD1. V lost 8 bases and J lost 6; bases outside the gene matches: 11. Germline V gives CDR1 SGHDN, CDR2 FVKESK. The CDR3 extends over 14 amino acids. The CDR3 DNA sequence: TGTGCCAGCTCCCCTTACAGGGGGCTGAGCGAGCAGTACTTC. As protein: CASSPYRGLSEQYF.

V usage is TRBV19 and J usage is TRBJ1-3; D is ambiguous. The ends were cut back, 6 bases at V and 1 base at J, with 13 bases in the middle. Germline CDR1 is LNHDA and CDR2 is SQIVND (reference sequence). This CDR3 is 15 amino acids long. The CDR3 reads CASSRSRPSGNTIYF. Written as DNA, the CDR3 is TGTGCCAGTAGCAGGAGCAGGCCGTCTGGAAACACCATATATTTT. The full variable domain, its missing parts supplied by reference TRBV19 and TRBJ1-3, is DGGITQSPKYLFRKEGQNVTLSCEQNLNHDAMYWYRQDPGQGLRLIYYSQIVNDFQKGDIAEGYSVSREKKESFPLTVTSAQKNPTAFYLCASSRSRPSGNTIYFGEGSWLTVV.

The rearrangement joins TRBV19 to TRBJ2-7; D might be TRBD1 (5 bases). This CDR3 comprises 13 residues. Trimming pared 7 bases from V and 6 bases from J, leaving 16 bases between. From germline, CDR1 is LNHDA and CDR2 SQIVND (reference sequence). CDR3 nucleotides: TGTGCCAGTAATAACAGGTTTAGTTCCGAGCAGTACTTC. It specifies CASNNRFSSEQYF. The variable domain in full, with the rest retrieved from reference TRBV19 and TRBJ2-7, is DGGITQSPKYLFRKEGQNVTLSCEQNLNHDAMYWYRQDPGQGLRLIYYSQIVNDFQKGDIAEGYSVSREKKESFPLTVTSAQKNPTAFYLCASNNRFSSEQYFGPGTRLTVT.

The V gene is TRBV10-3, the J gene TRBJ2-7; 9 nucleotides align to TRBD1. Germline V gene sequence: CDR1 ENHRY, CDR2 SYGVKD. The CDR3 runs 12 residues. V was clipped by 10 bases and J by 4 bases; unmatched bases: 5. The DNA for the CDR3 is TGTGCCACGGGGGACAGGGATTACGAGCAGTACTTC. Translating gives CATGDRDYEQYF.

CDR3: CASSFWQGAGGYTF. The CDR3 DNA sequence: TGTGCCAGCAGTTTTTGGCAGGGCGCGGGGGGCTACACCTTC. The chain couples TRBV28 to TRBJ1-2; D perhaps matches TRBD1 (5 bases). Trimming took off 3 bases at V and 8 bases at J, with 16 bases between the two ends. The length of the CDR3 is 14 residues. The germline gives CDR1 MDHEN, CDR2 SYDVKM.

The V call is TRBV30, the J call TRBJ2-3, with 11 bases that match TRBD2. CDR3 length equals 15 residues. Germline CDR1 GTSNPN, CDR2 SVGIG (reference sequence). With 3 bases clipped from V and 2 bases from J, the junction kept 4 bases outside the gene matches. CDR3 bases: TGTGCCTGGAGCGCGACTAGCGGGGTCACAGATACGCAGTATTTT. It yields the protein CAWSATSGVTDTQYF.

V gene TRBV6-1 combines with J gene TRBJ1-1; unclear D gene. Germline loops: CDR1 MNHNS, CDR2 SASEGT. This CDR3 spans 11 amino acids. With 1 base removed from V and 3 bases from J, the gap between germline ends came to 0 bases. The CDR3 protein is CASSEDTEAFF. The CDR3 nucleotides read TGTGCCAGCAGTGAAGACACTGAAGCTTTCTTT.

The CDR3 loop is CASSQIATSTDTQYF. The CDR3 region has the DNA TGTGCCAGCAGCCAGATAGCAACTAGCACAGATACGCAGTATTTT. The J gene is TRBJ2-3, the V gene TRBV4-2; D is undetermined. CDR1 and CDR2 (germline): LGHNA, YNFKEQ. Trimming pared 3 bases from V and 0 bases from J, leaving 10 bases between. The CDR3 is made up of 15 amino acids.

The V and J genes are TRBV7-9 and TRBJ1-2, with 7 nucleotides matching TRBD1. Germline V CDR1 and CDR2: SEHNR, FQNEAQ (reference sequence). The CDR3 sequence is 14 residues long. The V and J ends lost 3 bases and 4 bases, in that order; junction bases with no gene match: 5. CDR3 sequence reads: CASSLGQPFYGYTF. The CDR3 nucleotides are TGTGCCAGCAGCTTGGGACAGCCCTTCTATGGCTACACCTTC.

The rearrangement joins TRBV28 to TRBJ1-4; 7 positions match TRBD1. Germline trimming cut 2 bases from V and 8 bases from J; bases unmatched to any gene: 5. This CDR3 is built from 14 residues. Per the germline V gene, CDR1 is MDHEN and CDR2 is SYDVKM. The CDR3 is CASSLGRGREKLFF. The CDR3 DNA reads as TGTGCCAGCAGTTTAGGGAGGGGGCGGGAAAAACTGTTTTTT.

A single count supports this clone. The chain combines TRBV11-2 with TRBJ2-7; D may match TRBD1 or TRBD2 (5 bases each). Germline lookup yields CDR1 SGHAT and CDR2 FQNNGV. The CDR3 has 16 residues. Trimming shortened V by 1 base and J by 0 bases, and 13 bases separated the two germline ends. The CDR3 nucleotides are TGTGCCAGCAGCTTAGTTGGGACGGTGAGCTCCTACGAGCAGTACTTC. It codes for CASSLVGTVSSYEQYF.

In this sample, this clone turned up once. The gene calls are TRBV6-4 and TRBJ1-1; no clear D gene. Per germline, CDR1 MRHNA and CDR2 SNTAGT. The CDR3 covers 12 residues. V lost 2 bases and J 8 bases, leaving 9 bases between the germline ends. The CDR3 coding sequence is TGTGCCAGCAGTGACACGGACGGGGAAGCTTTCTTT. This sequence encodes CASSDTDGEAFF.

CDR3 nucleotide sequence: TGCGCCAGCAGTGGACAGGGGCGCAATGAGCAGTTCTTC. Translation gives CASSGQGRNEQFF. The V call is TRBV10-2, the J call TRBJ2-1, with 8 bases fitting TRBD1. V gave up 4 bases and J gave up 6 bases; unmatched junction bases: 2. The CDR3 runs to 13 residues. The V gene's germline CDR1 is WSHSY and CDR2 SAAADI.

The chain has TRBV9 and TRBJ2-1; D uncertain. Germline assignment: CDR1 SGDLS and CDR2 YYNGEE. CDR3 length equals 15 residues. The V gene lost 0 bases and the J gene lost 5 bases, with 12 bases spanning the gap. CDR3: CASSVEIQNNNEQFF. Written as DNA, the CDR3 is TGTGCCAGCAGCGTAGAGATCCAGAATAACAATGAGCAGTTCTTC.

This chain joins TRBV29-1 and TRBJ1-2; perhaps TRBD1 as D (5 bases). The germline gives CDR1 SQVTM, CDR2 ANQGSEA. The V end was cut by 7 bases, the J end by 3 bases, with 15 bases between. The CDR3 length is 13 residues. The DNA for the CDR3 is TGCAGCGGGGTCAGAGGGGATTACTATGGCTACACCTTC. This sequence encodes CSGVRGDYYGYTF.

The V call is TRBV30, the J call TRBJ2-7, with D hard to call. In germline, CDR1 is GTSNPN, CDR2 SVGIG (reference sequence). V was pared by 0 bases and J by 2 bases, with 17 bases between. The length of the CDR3 is 16 residues. The CDR3 DNA follows: TGTGCCTGGAGTGTAGGACGGATCTCCGTAGCCTACGAGCAGTACTTC. Its protein product is CAWSVGRISVAYEQYF.

This clone was counted between two and nine times. This chain links TRBV5-1 with TRBJ1-5; the D gene is possibly TRBD1 (5 bases). CDR1 is SGHRS and CDR2 is YFSETQ in the germline V gene. The CDR3 has 12 amino acids. The CDR3: CARGGEGQPQHF. The CDR3 DNA is TGCGCTAGAGGAGGGGAAGGTCAGCCCCAGCATTTT.

The chain recombines TRBV5-1 with TRBJ2-1; D gene unclear. The germline CDR1 and CDR2 sequences are SGHRS and YFSETQ. V was pared by 5 bases and J by 2 bases, with 8 bases between. The CDR3 runs 13 residues. CDR3 region: CASSNSPYNEQFF. DNA for the CDR3: TGCGCCAGCAGTAACTCTCCCTACAATGAGCAGTTCTTC.

The chain combines TRBV27 with TRBJ2-1, with no clear D. The V gene's germline CDR1 is MNHEY and CDR2 SMNVEV (reference sequence). This CDR3 region has 14 residues. V was shortened by 8 bases and J by 5 bases, with 16 bases between the two germline ends. The CDR3 DNA follows: TGTGCCAGCTCTGTGGTTTCGGCAGACAATGAGCAGTTCTTC. Translating gives CASSVVSADNEQFF.